One and the same sample provided the 9 T cell receptor beta chains below, sequenced in a study of blood T cell repertoires in COVID-19. The data were produced by immunoSEQ multiplex PCR, yet TCRdb's version contains in-frame clones alone and is incomplete. The table has about 160,000 clones, about 86% seen once. Sequenced: peripheral blood. Receptor source: a woman aged 70-85 years with COVID-19, enrolled during active disease.

The chain has TRBV7-2 and TRBJ2-7, with TRBD1 matching over 8 bases. The junction had 16 bases not matched to a gene; V was cut back by 5 bases and J by 4 bases. Germline lookup yields CDR1 SGHTA and CDR2 FQGNSA. This CDR3 has 17 amino acids. CDR3 residues: CASSRTYSAGGGYEQYF. Written as DNA, the CDR3 is TGTGCCAGCAGCCGGACGTACTCGGCAGGGGGCGGATACGAGCAGTACTTC.

The chain carries TRBV19 and TRBJ2-7, with D uncertain. The CDR3 has 14 residues. V lost 9 bases and J 0 bases, leaving 15 bases between the germline ends. Germline V gene data show CDR1 as LNHDA and CDR2 as SQIVND (reference sequence). CDR3 coding DNA: TGTGCCAGCCAAGCGACCCTGAGCTCCTACGAGCAGTACTTC. Protein sequence: CASQATLSSYEQYF.

This sequence joins TRBV7-9 and TRBJ1-6, with a possible D match to TRBD1 (5 bases). The CDR3 loop spans 15 amino acids. Trimming took 2 bases from V and 8 from J, leaving 13 bases between them. Germline V gene data show CDR1 as SEHNR and CDR2 as FQNEAQ (reference sequence). The DNA for the CDR3 is TGTGCCAGCAGCTTATGGTTAGGGGTACATTCACCCCTCCACTTT. As protein: CASSLWLGVHSPLHF.

The chain couples TRBV12-3 or TRBV12-4 to TRBJ2-7; D is unresolved. CDR3 size: 13 residues. Trimming removed 1 base from V and 1 base from J, with 5 bases in between. CDR3 bases: TGTGCCAGCAGTTTAGGGCAGTCCTACGAGCAGTACTTC. It translates to CASSLGQSYEQYF.

This clone has a count of ten or more. The J gene is TRBJ2-2, the V gene TRBV19, with 8 bases that match TRBD2. The germline CDR1 and CDR2 sequences are LNHDA and SQIVND (reference sequence). Trimming removed 10 bases from V and 5 bases from J; junction bases left unmatched: 12. CDR3 length equals 15 residues. In DNA, the CDR3 is TGTGCCACCCACCCGGGGGGGCGCGGGACCGGGGAGCTGTTTTTT. This encodes CATHPGGRGTGELFF.

The chain joins TRBV7-2 to TRBJ1-1; maybe TRBD1 (6 bases). CDR3 size: 14 residues. Trimming took 5 bases from V and 0 from J, leaving 10 bases between them. The V gene's germline CDR1 is SGHTA and CDR2 FQGNSA. The CDR3 nucleotides are TGTGCCAGCAGCCGCGACAGGCTGAACACTGAAGCTTTCTTT. The encoded protein is CASSRDRLNTEAFF.

This rearrangement joins TRBV6-5 to TRBJ2-5; TRBD1 agrees at 12 bases. The CDR3 sequence is 15 residues long. In germline, CDR1 is MNHEY, CDR2 SVGAGI. V dropped 4 bases and J dropped 4; count of bases not matched to a gene: 4. Here the CDR3 DNA reads TGTGCCAGCAGTTTGGGACAGGGGGCACGAGAGACCCAGTACTTC. Translated: CASSLGQGARETQYF.

V usage is TRBV5-1 and J usage is TRBJ2-2; 7 bases agree with TRBD1. The CDR3 is made up of 16 amino acids. Germline values: CDR1 SGHRS, CDR2 YFSETQ. V shed 0 bases and J 3 bases; nucleotides not matched to a gene: 5. CDR3 region: CASSLEGGWDTGELFF. The CDR3 DNA follows: TGCGCCAGCAGCTTGGAAGGGGGCTGGGACACCGGGGAGCTGTTTTTT.

The chain joins TRBV6-4 to TRBJ2-3; 9 bases agree with TRBD1. The junction had 13 bases not matched to a gene; V was cut back by 6 bases and J by 3 bases. Germline V CDR1 and CDR2: MRHNA, SNTAGT. The CDR3 is 17 amino acids. CDR3: CASSPTRGTGRTDTQYF. The CDR3 DNA follows: TGTGCCAGCAGCCCAACGCGGGGGACAGGGCGAACAGATACGCAGTATTTT.